The 26 T cell receptor beta chains given below trace back to one sample, sequenced in a study of T cell responses to AZD1222 COVID-19 vaccine. TCRdb keeps only in-frame clones here, not all; method: immunoSEQ multiplex PCR. Here the sample spans about 120,000 clones, approximately 88% being singletons. This sample comprised peripheral blood, obtained on day 0 of AZD1222 vaccination. All receptors derive from an adult in good health.

The chain recombines TRBV5-1 with TRBJ2-7, with 7 positions matching TRBD1. The CDR3 is 16 amino acids. The germline gives CDR1 SGHRS, CDR2 YFSETQ. V shed 0 bases, J shed 2 bases, and the junction held 8 bases outside the gene matches. Here the CDR3 reads CASSLAPGQTPYEQYF. In DNA form, the CDR3 reads TGCGCCAGCAGCTTGGCACCGGGACAGACACCCTACGAGCAGTACTTC.

The rearrangement uses TRBV7-9 and TRBJ1-1, with D uncertain. The CDR3 covers 13 residues. Germline-derived CDR1 and CDR2 are SEHNR and FQNEAQ (reference sequence). Between the trimmed V and J ends, which lost 2 bases and 0 bases, there was a span of 4 bases. CDR3 residues: CASSLTLNTEAFF. The DNA for the CDR3 is TGTGCCAGCAGCTTAACCTTGAACACTGAAGCTTTCTTT. Full variable domain (missing parts from reference TRBV7-9 and TRBJ1-1): DTGVSQNPRHKITKRGQNVTFRCDPISEHNRLYWYRQTLGQGPEFLTYFQNEAQLEKSRLLSDRFSAERPKGSFSTLEIQRTEQGDSAMYLCASSLTLNTEAFFGQGTRLTVV.

The sample holds one count of this clone. CDR3 DNA sequence: TGTGCCAGCAGCCTCGAAATGGGGGTTCCCTCTATGCAGTTCTTC. Protein: CASSLEMGVPSMQFF. The chain employs TRBV7-8 and TRBJ2-1, with D possibly being TRBD1 or TRBD2 (5 bases each). Germline-derived CDR1 and CDR2 are SGHVS and FQNEAQ. Trimming stripped 5 bases from V and 12 bases from J, with 23 bases between. This CDR3 has 15 residues.

The chain employs TRBV7-8 and TRBJ1-2, with D possibly TRBD1 on 5 matching bases. The germline CDR1 and CDR2 sequences are SGHVS and FQNEAQ. V gave up 2 bases and J gave up 4 bases, with 8 bases separating them. There are 13 residues in the CDR3. The CDR3 region has the DNA TGTGCCAGCAGCTTATCAGGGTCCTATGGCTACACCTTC. This codes for CASSLSGSYGYTF.

The J gene is TRBJ1-1, the V gene TRBV29-1, with D possibly matching TRBD1 (6 bases). Germline CDR1 reads SQVTM; CDR2 reads ANQGSEA. V shed 3 bases and J shed 4 bases, with 12 bases lying between them. This CDR3 region has 13 residues. The CDR3 here is CSVDPGAGTEAFF. CDR3 nucleotides: TGCAGCGTTGACCCAGGGGCGGGCACTGAAGCTTTCTTT.

The chain employs TRBV5-1 and TRBJ2-7; the D is unclear. Germline lookup yields CDR1 SGHRS and CDR2 YFSETQ. The CDR3 extends over 16 amino acids. Deletions cut 0 bases from V and 1 base from J, with 14 bases between. CDR3 loop: CASSLAQRSRSYEQYF. CDR3 DNA sequence: TGCGCCAGCAGCTTGGCCCAACGGAGTCGGTCCTACGAGCAGTACTTC.

The chain uses TRBV27 and TRBJ1-5, with D perhaps TRBD1 (6 bases). This CDR3 is built from 15 residues. Trimming stripped 0 bases from V and 7 bases from J, with 13 bases between. Looked up from germline, CDR1 is MNHEY and CDR2 is SMNVEV (reference sequence). The CDR3 nucleotides read TGTGCCAGCAGTTTATCGAGGGGGTTTGACCAGCCCCAGCATTTT. It codes for CASSLSRGFDQPQHF.

The genes are TRBV10-2 and TRBJ1-6; D gene ambiguous. Germline CDR1 WSHSY, CDR2 SAAADI. This CDR3 contains 13 residues. Trimming took off 7 bases at V and 5 bases at J, with 9 bases between the two ends. The CDR3 loop reads CASKRNNNSPLHF. DNA for the CDR3: TGCGCCAGCAAAAGAAATAATAATTCACCCCTCCACTTT.

The chain is built from TRBV5-5 and TRBJ1-6; 7 bases agree with TRBD1. Germline V gives CDR1 SGHKS, CDR2 YYEKEE (reference sequence). Losses at the gene ends were 3 bases for V and 8 bases for J; bases not matched to a gene: 8. The CDR3 contains 15 residues. The CDR3 DNA is TGTGCCAGCAGCTCCAAGACAGGGAGGGATTCACCCCTCCACTTT. It encodes CASSSKTGRDSPLHF.

The gene calls are TRBV5-1 and TRBJ2-7, with D possibly TRBD1 on 6 matching bases. V lost 3 bases to trimming and J lost 5 bases, with 18 bases between them. This CDR3 comprises 15 residues. Germline assignment: CDR1 SGHRS and CDR2 YFSETQ. This CDR3 is CASSWAGQGFDEQYF. The CDR3 bases are TGCGCCAGCAGCTGGGCAGGCCAGGGGTTCGACGAGCAGTACTTC.

This chain uses TRBV5-6 with TRBJ2-1; tentatively, D is TRBD1 or TRBD2 (5 bases each). Trimming took 4 bases from V and 4 from J, leaving 12 bases between them. This CDR3 has 14 amino acids. CDR1 and CDR2 (germline): SGHDT, YYEEEE. The CDR3 nucleotides are TGTGCCAGCAGCCGGGACGGGCCATACAATGAGCAGTTCTTC. This codes for CASSRDGPYNEQFF.

The chain recombines TRBV10-2 with TRBJ1-5, with D tentatively TRBD1 (5 bases). Trimming took 5 bases from V and 4 from J, leaving 12 bases between them. Germline-derived CDR1 and CDR2 are WSHSY and SAAADI. The CDR3 loop spans 14 amino acids. As DNA, the CDR3 is TGCGCCAGCAGTACGGGACTGGCAAATCAGCCCCAGCATTTT. Protein product: CASSTGLANQPQHF.

This chain joins TRBV19 and TRBJ2-7, with D perhaps matching TRBD1 or TRBD2 (6 bases each). V lost 4 bases to trimming and J lost 2 bases, with 15 bases between them. Germline CDR1 and CDR2: LNHDA and SQIVND (reference sequence). The CDR3 runs 15 residues. The CDR3 DNA reads as TGTGCCAGTAGTAACTTCCCGGGGGCGGCCTACGAGCAGTACTTC. Protein product: CASSNFPGAAYEQYF.

In DNA, the CDR3 is TGTGCCAGCAGCATCGGGACAGGGACTGAAGCTTTCTTT. It is translated as CASSIGTGTEAFF. The chain recombines TRBV11-2 with TRBJ1-1; 9 bases fit TRBD1. Looked up from germline, CDR1 is SGHAT and CDR2 is FQNNGV. Trimming cost V 5 bases and J 5 bases; bases outside gene matches: 3. The CDR3 is 13 amino acids.

V gene TRBV27 combines with J gene TRBJ1-4, with 9 nucleotides matching TRBD1. Per germline, CDR1 MNHEY and CDR2 SMNVEV (reference sequence). Trimming at V came to 6 bases and at J to 4 bases, leaving 3 bases not matched to a gene. The length of the CDR3 is 14 residues. This CDR3 is CASRGTGLNEKLFF. CDR3 nucleotide sequence: TGTGCCAGCAGGGGGACAGGGCTTAATGAAAAACTGTTTTTT.

V and J are TRBV6-2 or TRBV6-3 and TRBJ2-7, with a tentative D call TRBD1 (6 bases). This CDR3 contains 14 residues. V shed 5 bases and J shed 4 bases, with 15 bases lying between them. Germline V lookup: CDR1 MNHEY, CDR2 SVGEGT. CDR3 nucleotide sequence: TGTGCCAGCAGTACCTGGGGGCTCTGGTACGAGCAGTACTTC. Its protein is CASSTWGLWYEQYF.

This rearrangement joins TRBV6-5 to TRBJ1-4; 9 bases are a match to TRBD1. V lost 8 bases and J lost 6; bases outside the gene matches: 10. Germline V gene data show CDR1 as MNHEY and CDR2 as SVGAGI. The CDR3 has 15 residues. CDR3 in DNA: TGTGCCAGCTTTCCAGGCGGGACAGGGTATGAAAAACTGTTTTTT. It translates to CASFPGGTGYEKLFF.

The rearrangement uses TRBV6-5 and TRBJ1-4; possibly TRBD1 for D (6 bases). The V end lost 4 bases, the J end lost 5 bases, and 17 bases lay between the germline ends. Germline CDR1 is MNHEY and CDR2 is SVGAGI. The CDR3 is made up of 16 amino acids. CDR3 in amino acids: CASSSQRQALNEKLFF. In DNA form, the CDR3 reads TGTGCCAGCAGTTCCCAGCGACAGGCCCTGAATGAAAAACTGTTTTTT.

The chain has TRBV18 and TRBJ2-6; D call uncertain. From germline, CDR1 is KGHSH and CDR2 LQKENI. Deletions cut 9 bases from V and 1 base from J, with 7 bases between. This CDR3 comprises 13 residues. CDR3 sequence (DNA): TGTGCCAGTCTGGGTTCTGGGGCCAACGTCCTGACTTTC. Its translation: CASLGSGANVLTF.

The chain recombines TRBV18 with TRBJ2-1; possibly TRBD1 or TRBD2 for D (5 bases each). The CDR3 contains 14 residues. V was shortened by 6 bases and J by 5 bases, with 14 bases between the two germline ends. Germline assignment: CDR1 KGHSH and CDR2 LQKENI. CDR3 nucleotide sequence: TGTGCCAGCTCCCCCGAGGGGACGGACAATGAGCAGTTCTTC. Translated: CASSPEGTDNEQFF.

The V gene is TRBV7-3, the J gene TRBJ1-1, with TRBD1 identical over 10 bases. CDR1 and CDR2 from the germline V gene are SGHTA and FQGTGA. CDR3 size: 17 residues. The trim removed 5 bases at V and 0 bases at J, leaving 9 bases unmatched. The CDR3, as DNA: TGTGCCAGCAGCAAGGGACAGGGGTCTCACATGAACACTGAAGCTTTCTTT. Translating gives CASSKGQGSHMNTEAFF.

The chain recombines TRBV6-2 or TRBV6-3 with TRBJ2-2; 8 nucleotides agree with TRBD2. The CDR3 is 16 amino acids. The J segment lost 2 bases and the V segment lost 3 bases, leaving 5 bases of the junction unmatched. Germline V gene sequence: CDR1 MNHEY, CDR2 SVGEGT. In nucleotides, the CDR3 is TGTGCCAGCAGTTATGTAGCGGGGCTTAACACCGGGGAGCTGTTTTTT. It encodes CASSYVAGLNTGELFF.

The rearrangement uses TRBV6-4 and TRBJ1-1; D gene unclear. The CDR3 contains 13 residues. From germline, CDR1 is MRHNA and CDR2 SNTAGT. V was cut by 2 bases and J by 2 bases, with 6 bases left in between. The CDR3 nucleotides read TGTGCCAGCAGTGACCAGACAAACACTGAAGCTTTCTTT. It translates to CASSDQTNTEAFF.

The genes are TRBV2 and TRBJ2-7, with 8 positions matching TRBD2. The V segment lost 7 bases and the J segment 0 bases; nucleotides outside the gene matches: 17. Germline values: CDR1 SNHLY, CDR2 FYNNEI. This CDR3 region has 18 residues. The CDR3 DNA reads TGTGCCAGCACGAGCCCAGCGGGAGTCCCACGATCCTCCTACGAGCAGTACTTC. It codes for CASTSPAGVPRSSYEQYF.

The rearrangement links TRBV9 to TRBJ2-3; maybe TRBD2 (6 bases). Trimming took off 4 bases at V and 0 bases at J, with 12 bases between the two ends. Germline CDR1 SGDLS, CDR2 YYNGEE. The CDR3 totals 15 residues. The CDR3, as DNA: TGTGCCAGCAGCTCCGGCGGGGTGAGCACAGATACGCAGTATTTT. Translating it yields CASSSGGVSTDTQYF.

The chain is built from TRBV6-5 and TRBJ1-2; no firm D call. The CDR3 extends over 13 amino acids. From germline, CDR1 is MNHEY and CDR2 SVGAGI. The germline V and J ends were trimmed by 5 bases and 4 bases, with 11 bases remaining between them. The CDR3 DNA reads TGTGCCAGCAGTCCACGCAGGTCCTATGGCTACACCTTC. Translated: CASSPRRSYGYTF.